This T cell receptor (beta chain) was profiled in a study of blood T cell repertoires in COVID-19. As processed by the authors: It was from reference gene primer amplification that nucleated cell counts were estimated. Using immunoSEQ multiplex PCR, the repertoire was profiled, and TCRdb retains in-frame clones only, with some absent. That table gives V, J and clone size, and the DNA gave D and trimming. The data show a few hundred thousand clones, with over 85% seen just once and around 10% held by the top ten. Seattle researchers signed up patients amid active infection and tracked them longitudinally. Sequencing was done on a sample of peripheral blood. The source of this sequence is a woman between 25 and 40 years old with COVID-19, enrolled during active disease.

The CDR3 reads CASSFGGYSSYEQYF. In DNA form, the CDR3 reads TGTGCCAGCAGCTTCGGGGGTTATAGCTCCTACGAGCAGTACTTC. The rearrangement uses TRBV5-4 and TRBJ2-7; maybe TRBD2 (6 bases). V gave up 2 bases and J gave up 0 bases, with 12 bases separating them. Germline V gene lookup returns CDR1 SGHNT and CDR2 YYREEE (reference sequence). The CDR3 totals 15 residues.